Reported below is one T cell receptor beta chain. The data were taken from a study of control samples from healthy donors and cancer patients. Some clones are missing from TCRdb's copy, which holds only in-frame ones; the method was immunoSEQ multiplex PCR. The sample contains about 110,000 clones, roughly nine tenths of which appear only once. Sequencing was carried out using blood. This clonotype was obtained from a human donor in good health. The donor label of this sample is uncertain.

Here the CDR3 reads CASSVADLNTEAFF. CDR3 DNA sequence: TGTGCCAGCAGCGTAGCCGATTTGAACACTGAAGCTTTCTTT. This chain joins TRBV9 and TRBJ1-1; D is unresolved. V dropped 0 bases and J dropped 0 bases, with 6 bases sitting between them. Germline CDR1 reads SGDLS; CDR2 reads YYNGEE. This CDR3 spans 14 amino acids. The complete variable domain, with remaining parts taken from reference TRBV9 and TRBJ1-1, reads DSGVTQTPKHLITATGQRVTLRCSPRSGDLSVYWYQQSLDQGLQFLIQYYNGEERAKGNILERFSAQQFPDLHSELNLSSLELGDSALYFCASSVADLNTEAFFGQGTRLTVV.